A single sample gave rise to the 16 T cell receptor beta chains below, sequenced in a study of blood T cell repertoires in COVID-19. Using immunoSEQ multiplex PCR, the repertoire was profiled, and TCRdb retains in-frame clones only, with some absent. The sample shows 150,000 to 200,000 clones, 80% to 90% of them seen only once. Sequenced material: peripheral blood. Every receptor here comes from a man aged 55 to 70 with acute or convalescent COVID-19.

CDR3 sequence (DNA): TGTGCCACCTCCCCGGGGGGGGGAAGGTACAATGAGCAGTTCTTC. Translating it yields CATSPGGGRYNEQFF. This chain uses TRBV19 with TRBJ2-1, with 8 bases lining up with TRBD2. The CDR3 runs 15 residues. Germline assignment: CDR1 LNHDA and CDR2 SQIVND (reference sequence). Trimming removed 10 bases from V and 4 bases from J; junction bases left unmatched: 12.

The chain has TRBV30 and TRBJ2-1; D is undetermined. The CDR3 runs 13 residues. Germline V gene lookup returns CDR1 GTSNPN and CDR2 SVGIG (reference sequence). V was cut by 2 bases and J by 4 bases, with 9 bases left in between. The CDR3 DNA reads TGTGCCTGGAGTAGTACTCAATACAATGAGCAGTTCTTC. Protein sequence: CAWSSTQYNEQFF.

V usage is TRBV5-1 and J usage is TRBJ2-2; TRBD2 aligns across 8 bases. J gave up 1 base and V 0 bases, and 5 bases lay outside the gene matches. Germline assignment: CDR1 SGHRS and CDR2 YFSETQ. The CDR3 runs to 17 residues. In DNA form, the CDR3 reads TGCGCCAGCAGCTTGGGGACCGCGGGAGGGAACACCGGGGAGCTGTTTTTT. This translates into CASSLGTAGGNTGELFF.

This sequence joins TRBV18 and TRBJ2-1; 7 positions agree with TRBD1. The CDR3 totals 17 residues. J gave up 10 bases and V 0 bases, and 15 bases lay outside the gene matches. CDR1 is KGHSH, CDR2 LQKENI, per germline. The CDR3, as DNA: TGTGCCAGCTCACCACCGGTGATAGGGGGCGTTATCGGGGAGCAGTTCTTC. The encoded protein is CASSPPVIGGVIGEQFF.

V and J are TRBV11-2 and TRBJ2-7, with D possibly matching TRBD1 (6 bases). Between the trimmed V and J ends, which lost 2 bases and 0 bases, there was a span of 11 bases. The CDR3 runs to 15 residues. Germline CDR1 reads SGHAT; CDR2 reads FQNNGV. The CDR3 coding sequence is TGTGCCAGCAGCTTAATCGGACAGAGCTCCTACGAGCAGTACTTC. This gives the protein CASSLIGQSSYEQYF.

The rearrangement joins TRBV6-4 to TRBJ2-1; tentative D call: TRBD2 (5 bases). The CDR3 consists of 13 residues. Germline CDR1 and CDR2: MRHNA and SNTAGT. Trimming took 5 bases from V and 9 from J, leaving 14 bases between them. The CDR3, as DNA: TGTGCCAGCAGTCCCTATAAGCGGCTTGAGCAGTTCTTC. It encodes CASSPYKRLEQFF.

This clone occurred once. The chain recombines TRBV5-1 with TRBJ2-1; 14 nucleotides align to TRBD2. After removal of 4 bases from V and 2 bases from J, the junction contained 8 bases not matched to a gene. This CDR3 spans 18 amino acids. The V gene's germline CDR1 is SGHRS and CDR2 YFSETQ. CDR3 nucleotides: TGCGCCAGCAGCCCCCCCGGGACTAGCGGGAGAACCTACAATGAGCAGTTCTTC. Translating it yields CASSPPGTSGRTYNEQFF. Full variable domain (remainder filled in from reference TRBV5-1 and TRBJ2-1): KAGVTQTPRYLIKTRGQQVTLSCSPISGHRSVSWYQQTPGQGLQFLFEYFSETQRNKGNFPGRFSGRQFSNSRSEMNVSTLELGDSALYLCASSPPGTSGRTYNEQFFGPGTRLTVL.

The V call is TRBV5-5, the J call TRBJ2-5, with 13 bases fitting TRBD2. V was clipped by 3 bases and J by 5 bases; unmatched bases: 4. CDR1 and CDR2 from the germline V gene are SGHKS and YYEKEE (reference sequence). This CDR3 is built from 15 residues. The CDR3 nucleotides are TGTGCCAGCAGCTCCGGACTAGCGGGAGCGGAGACCCAGTACTTC. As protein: CASSSGLAGAETQYF.

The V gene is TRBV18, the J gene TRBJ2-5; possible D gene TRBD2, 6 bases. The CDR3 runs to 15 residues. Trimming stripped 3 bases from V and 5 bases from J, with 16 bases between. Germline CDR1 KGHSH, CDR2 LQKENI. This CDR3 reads CASSPASGGGETQYF. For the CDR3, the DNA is TGTGCCAGCTCACCCGCTTCTGGCGGAGGGGAGACCCAGTACTTC.

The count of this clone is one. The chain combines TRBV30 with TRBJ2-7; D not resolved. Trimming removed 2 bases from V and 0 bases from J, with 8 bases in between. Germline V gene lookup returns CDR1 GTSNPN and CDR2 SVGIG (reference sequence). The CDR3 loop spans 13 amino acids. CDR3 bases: TGTGCCTGGAGTCCCACAAGCTCCTACGAGCAGTACTTC. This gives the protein CAWSPTSSYEQYF.

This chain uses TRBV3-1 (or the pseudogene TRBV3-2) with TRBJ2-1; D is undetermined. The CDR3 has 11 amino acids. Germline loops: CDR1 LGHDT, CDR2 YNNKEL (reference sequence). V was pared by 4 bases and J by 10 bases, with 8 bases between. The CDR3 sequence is CASSRSREQFF. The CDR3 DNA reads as TGTGCCAGCAGCCGGAGCAGAGAGCAGTTCTTC.

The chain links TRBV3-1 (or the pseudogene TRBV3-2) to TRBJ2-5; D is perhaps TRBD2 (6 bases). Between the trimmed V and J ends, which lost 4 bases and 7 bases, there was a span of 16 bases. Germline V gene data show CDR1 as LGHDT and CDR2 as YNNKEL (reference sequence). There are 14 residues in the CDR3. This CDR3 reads CASSLYTSLPTQYF. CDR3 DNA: TGTGCCAGCAGCCTCTATACTAGCCTCCCGACCCAGTACTTC.

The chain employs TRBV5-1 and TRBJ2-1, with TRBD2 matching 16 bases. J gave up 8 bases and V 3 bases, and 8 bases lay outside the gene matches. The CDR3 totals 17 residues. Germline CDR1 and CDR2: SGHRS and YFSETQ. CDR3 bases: TGCGCCAGCAGCTCCGGGACTAGCGGGAGGGCCGGCGATGAGCAGTTCTTC. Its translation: CASSSGTSGRAGDEQFF. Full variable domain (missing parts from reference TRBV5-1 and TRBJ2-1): KAGVTQTPRYLIKTRGQQVTLSCSPISGHRSVSWYQQTPGQGLQFLFEYFSETQRNKGNFPGRFSGRQFSNSRSEMNVSTLELGDSALYLCASSSGTSGRAGDEQFFGPGTRLTVL.

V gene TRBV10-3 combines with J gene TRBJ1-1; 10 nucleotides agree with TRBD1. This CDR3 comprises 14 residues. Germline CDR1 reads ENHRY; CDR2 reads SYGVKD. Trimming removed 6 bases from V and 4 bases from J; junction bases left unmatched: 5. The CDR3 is CAIRRTGGATEAFF. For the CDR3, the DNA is TGTGCCATCAGGCGGACAGGGGGGGCCACTGAAGCTTTCTTT.

The DNA for the CDR3 is TGTGCCAGCACCGCAAAGGACAGGGGGTACTACGAGCAGTACTTC. It is translated as CASTAKDRGYYEQYF. V gene TRBV28 combines with J gene TRBJ2-7, with 10 positions matching TRBD1. J lost 3 bases, V lost 7 bases, and 9 bases had no gene match. CDR1 is MDHEN, CDR2 SYDVKM, per germline. CDR3 length: 15 residues.

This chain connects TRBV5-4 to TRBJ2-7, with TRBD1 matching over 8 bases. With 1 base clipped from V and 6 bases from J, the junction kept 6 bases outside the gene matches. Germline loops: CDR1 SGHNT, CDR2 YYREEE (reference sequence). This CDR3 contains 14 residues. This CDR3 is CASSLSQGAIEQYF. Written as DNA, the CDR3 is TGTGCCAGCAGCTTGAGCCAGGGGGCGATCGAGCAGTACTTC.